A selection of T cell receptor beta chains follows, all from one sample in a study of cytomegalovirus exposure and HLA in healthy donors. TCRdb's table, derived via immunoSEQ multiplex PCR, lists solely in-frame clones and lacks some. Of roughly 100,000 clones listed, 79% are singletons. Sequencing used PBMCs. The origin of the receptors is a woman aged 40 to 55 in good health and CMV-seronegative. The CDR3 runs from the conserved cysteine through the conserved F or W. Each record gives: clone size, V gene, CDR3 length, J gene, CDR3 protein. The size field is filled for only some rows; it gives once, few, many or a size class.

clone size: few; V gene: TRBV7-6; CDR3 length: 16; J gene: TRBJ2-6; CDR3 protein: CASSPQQGSGANVLTF
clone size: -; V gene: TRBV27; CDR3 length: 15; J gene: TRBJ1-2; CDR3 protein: CASSTLMTANYGYTF
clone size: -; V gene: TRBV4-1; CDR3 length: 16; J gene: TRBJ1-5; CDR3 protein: CASSQIMGGSNQPQHF
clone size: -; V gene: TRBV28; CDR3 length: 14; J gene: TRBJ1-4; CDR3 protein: CASRQGALNEKLFF
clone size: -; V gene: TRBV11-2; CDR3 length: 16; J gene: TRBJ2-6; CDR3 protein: CASSLGGSSGANVLTF
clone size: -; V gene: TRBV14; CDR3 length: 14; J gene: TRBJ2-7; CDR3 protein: CASSQGLAGNEQYF
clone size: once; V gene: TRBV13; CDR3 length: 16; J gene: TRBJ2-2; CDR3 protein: CASSLRRGGLTGELFF
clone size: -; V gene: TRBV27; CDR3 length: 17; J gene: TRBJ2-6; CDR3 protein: CASSLLTDYSGANVLTF
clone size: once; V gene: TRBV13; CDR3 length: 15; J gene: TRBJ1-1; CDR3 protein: CASSPRRGADTEAFF
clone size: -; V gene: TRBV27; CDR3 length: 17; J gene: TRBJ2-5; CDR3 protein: CASSLKGGRTFSETQYF
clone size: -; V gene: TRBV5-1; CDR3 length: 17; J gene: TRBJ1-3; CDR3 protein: CASSLGVQGFSGNTIYF
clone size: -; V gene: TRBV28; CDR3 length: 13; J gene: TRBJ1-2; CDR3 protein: CASSAPVSGGYTF
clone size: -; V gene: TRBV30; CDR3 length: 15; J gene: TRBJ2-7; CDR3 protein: CAWSAGTSLYYEQYF
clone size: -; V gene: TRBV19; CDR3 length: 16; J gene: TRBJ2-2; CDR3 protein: CASSTRTSGRAGELFF
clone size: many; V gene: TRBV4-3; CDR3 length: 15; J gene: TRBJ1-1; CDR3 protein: CASSQDRGLNTEAFF
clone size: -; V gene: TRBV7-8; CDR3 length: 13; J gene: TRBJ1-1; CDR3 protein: CASSHDPGTEAFF
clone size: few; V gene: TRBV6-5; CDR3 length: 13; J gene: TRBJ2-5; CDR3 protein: CASSRAGRDPGYF
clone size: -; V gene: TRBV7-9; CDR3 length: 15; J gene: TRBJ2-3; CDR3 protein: CASSRLSGVTDTQYF
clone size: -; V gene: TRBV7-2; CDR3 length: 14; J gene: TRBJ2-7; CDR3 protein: CASSLRPDSYEQYF
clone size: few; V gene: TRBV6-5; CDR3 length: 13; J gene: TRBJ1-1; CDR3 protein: CASSYRGTTEAFF
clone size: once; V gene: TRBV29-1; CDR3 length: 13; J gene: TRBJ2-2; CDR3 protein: CSVATEYTGELFF
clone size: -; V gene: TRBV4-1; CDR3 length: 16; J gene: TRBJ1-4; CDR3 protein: CASSQGGTGGKEKLFF
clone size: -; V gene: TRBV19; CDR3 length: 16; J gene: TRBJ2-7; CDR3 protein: CASSRRLAGGSHEQYF
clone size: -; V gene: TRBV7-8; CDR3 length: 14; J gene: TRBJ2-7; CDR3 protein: CASSFGGRASEQYF
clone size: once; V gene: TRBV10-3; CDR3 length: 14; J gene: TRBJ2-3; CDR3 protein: CAIRTGQGTDTQYF
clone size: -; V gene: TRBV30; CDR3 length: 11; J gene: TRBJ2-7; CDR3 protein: CAWTGAYEQYF
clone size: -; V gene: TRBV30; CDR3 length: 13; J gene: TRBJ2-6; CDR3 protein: CAWRAPGTNVLTF
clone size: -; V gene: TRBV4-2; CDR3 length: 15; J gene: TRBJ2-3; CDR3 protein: CASSQDLAATDTQYF
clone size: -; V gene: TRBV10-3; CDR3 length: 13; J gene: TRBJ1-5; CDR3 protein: CATRDSFNQPQHF
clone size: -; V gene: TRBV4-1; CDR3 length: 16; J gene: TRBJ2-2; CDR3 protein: CASSQAELAGVGELFF
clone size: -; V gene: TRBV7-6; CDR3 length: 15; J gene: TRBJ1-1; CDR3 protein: CASSLEDREATEAFF
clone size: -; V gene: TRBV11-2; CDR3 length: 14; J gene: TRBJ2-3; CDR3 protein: CASSQRLITDTQYF
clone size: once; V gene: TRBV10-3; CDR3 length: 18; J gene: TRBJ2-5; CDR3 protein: CATTEAPGTSGGGKTQYF
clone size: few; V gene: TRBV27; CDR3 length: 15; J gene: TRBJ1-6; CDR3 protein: CASSLSGRVGSPLHF
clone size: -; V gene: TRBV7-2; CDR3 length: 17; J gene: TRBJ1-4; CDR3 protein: CASSSGQGSVTNEKLFF
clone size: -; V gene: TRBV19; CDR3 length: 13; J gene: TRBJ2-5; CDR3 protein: CASRLNPGETQYF
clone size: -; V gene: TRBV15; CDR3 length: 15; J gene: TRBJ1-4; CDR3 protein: CATSRDKGENEKLFF
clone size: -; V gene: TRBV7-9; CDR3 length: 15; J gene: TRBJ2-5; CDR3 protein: CASSIGYAGGETQYF
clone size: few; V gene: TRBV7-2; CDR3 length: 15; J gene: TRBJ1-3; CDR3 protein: CASSLGPGAGNTIYF
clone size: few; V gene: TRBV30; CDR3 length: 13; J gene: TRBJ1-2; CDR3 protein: CAWSADREYGYTF
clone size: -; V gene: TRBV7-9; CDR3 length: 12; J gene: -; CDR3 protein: CASSFDRFEQYF
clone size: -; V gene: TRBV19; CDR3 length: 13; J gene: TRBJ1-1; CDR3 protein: CASSTGQGLKAFF